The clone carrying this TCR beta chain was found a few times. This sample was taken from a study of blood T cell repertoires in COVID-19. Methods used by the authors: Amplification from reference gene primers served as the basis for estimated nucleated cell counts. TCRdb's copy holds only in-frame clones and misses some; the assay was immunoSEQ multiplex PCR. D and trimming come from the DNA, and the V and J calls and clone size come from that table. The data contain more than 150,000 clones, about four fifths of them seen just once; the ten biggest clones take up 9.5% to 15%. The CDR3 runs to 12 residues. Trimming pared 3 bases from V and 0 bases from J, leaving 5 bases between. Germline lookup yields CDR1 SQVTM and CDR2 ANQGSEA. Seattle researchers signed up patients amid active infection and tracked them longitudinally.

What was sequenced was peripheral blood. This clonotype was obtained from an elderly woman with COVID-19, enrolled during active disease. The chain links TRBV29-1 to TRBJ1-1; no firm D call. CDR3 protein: CSVEALNTEAFF. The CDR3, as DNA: TGCAGCGTTGAGGCCCTGAACACTGAAGCTTTCTTT.